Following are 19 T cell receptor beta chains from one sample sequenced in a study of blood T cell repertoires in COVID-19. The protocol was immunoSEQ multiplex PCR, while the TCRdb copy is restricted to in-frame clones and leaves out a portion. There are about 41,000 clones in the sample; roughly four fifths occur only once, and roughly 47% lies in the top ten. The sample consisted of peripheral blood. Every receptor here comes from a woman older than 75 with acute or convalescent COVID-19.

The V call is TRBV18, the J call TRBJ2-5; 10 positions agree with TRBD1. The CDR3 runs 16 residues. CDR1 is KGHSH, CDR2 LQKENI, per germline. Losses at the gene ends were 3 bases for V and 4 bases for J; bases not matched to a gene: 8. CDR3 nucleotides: TGTGCCAGCTCACCCTCACAGGGACAGGGGCGAGAGACCCAGTACTTC. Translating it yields CASSPSQGQGRETQYF.

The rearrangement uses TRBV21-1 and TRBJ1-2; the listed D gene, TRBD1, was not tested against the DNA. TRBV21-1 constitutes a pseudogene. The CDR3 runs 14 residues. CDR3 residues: CASSSRQGGYGYTF. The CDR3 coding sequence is TGTGCCAGCAGCAGTAGACAGGGCGGCTATGGCTACACCTTC.

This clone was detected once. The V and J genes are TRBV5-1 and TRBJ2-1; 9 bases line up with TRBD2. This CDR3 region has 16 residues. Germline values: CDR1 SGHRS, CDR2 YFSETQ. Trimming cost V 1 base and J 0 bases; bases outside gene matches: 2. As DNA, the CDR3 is TGCGCCAGCAGCTTGCGTAGCGGGGGCTCCTACAATGAGCAGTTCTTC. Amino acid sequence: CASSLRSGGSYNEQFF.

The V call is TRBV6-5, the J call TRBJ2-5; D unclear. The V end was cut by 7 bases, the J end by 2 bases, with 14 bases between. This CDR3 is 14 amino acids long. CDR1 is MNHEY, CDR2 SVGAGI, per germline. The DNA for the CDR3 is TGTGCCAGCACGCGGCAGCCCTTACAAGAGACCCAGTACTTC. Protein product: CASTRQPLQETQYF.

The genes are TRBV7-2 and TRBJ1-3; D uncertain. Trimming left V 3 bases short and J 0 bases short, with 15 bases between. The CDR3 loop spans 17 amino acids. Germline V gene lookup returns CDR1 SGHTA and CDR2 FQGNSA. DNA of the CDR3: TGTGCCAGCAGCTTTTCTACGGGTTGCGACTCTGGAAACACCATATATTTT. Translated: CASSFSTGCDSGNTIYF.

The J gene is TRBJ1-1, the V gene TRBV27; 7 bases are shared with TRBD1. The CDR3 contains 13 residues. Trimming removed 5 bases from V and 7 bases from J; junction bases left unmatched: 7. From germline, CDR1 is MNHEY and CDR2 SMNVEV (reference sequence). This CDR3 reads CASSPTGAFEAFF. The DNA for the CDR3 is TGTGCCAGCAGTCCCACAGGGGCCTTTGAAGCTTTCTTT.

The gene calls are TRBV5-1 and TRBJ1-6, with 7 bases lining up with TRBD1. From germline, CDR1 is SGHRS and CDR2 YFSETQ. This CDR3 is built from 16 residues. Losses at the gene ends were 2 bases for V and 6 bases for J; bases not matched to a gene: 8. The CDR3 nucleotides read TGCGCCAGCAGCTTCTATCGACAGGGCCTTAATTCACCCCTCCACTTT. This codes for CASSFYRQGLNSPLHF.

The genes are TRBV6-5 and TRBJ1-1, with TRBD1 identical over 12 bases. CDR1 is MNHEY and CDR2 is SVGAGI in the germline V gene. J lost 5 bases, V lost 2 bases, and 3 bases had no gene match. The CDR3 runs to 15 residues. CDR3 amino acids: CASSYQGQGATEAFF. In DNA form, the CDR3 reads TGTGCCAGCAGTTACCAGGGACAGGGGGCAACTGAAGCTTTCTTT.

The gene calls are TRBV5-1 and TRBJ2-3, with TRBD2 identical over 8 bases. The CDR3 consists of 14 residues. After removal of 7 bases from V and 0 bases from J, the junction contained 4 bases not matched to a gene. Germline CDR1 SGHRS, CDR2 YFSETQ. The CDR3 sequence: CASLAGLSTDTQYF. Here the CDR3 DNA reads TGCGCCAGCTTAGCGGGGCTTAGCACAGATACGCAGTATTTT.

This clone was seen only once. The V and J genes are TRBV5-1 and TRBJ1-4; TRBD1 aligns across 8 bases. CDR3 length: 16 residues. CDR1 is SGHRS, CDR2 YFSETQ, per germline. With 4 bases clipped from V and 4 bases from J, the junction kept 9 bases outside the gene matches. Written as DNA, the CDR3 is TGCGCCAGCAGCCTAAGGGACAGGTTCGATAATGAAAAACTGTTTTTT. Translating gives CASSLRDRFDNEKLFF. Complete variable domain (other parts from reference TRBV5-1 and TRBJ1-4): KAGVTQTPRYLIKTRGQQVTLSCSPISGHRSVSWYQQTPGQGLQFLFEYFSETQRNKGNFPGRFSGRQFSNSRSEMNVSTLELGDSALYLCASSLRDRFDNEKLFFGSGTQLSVL.

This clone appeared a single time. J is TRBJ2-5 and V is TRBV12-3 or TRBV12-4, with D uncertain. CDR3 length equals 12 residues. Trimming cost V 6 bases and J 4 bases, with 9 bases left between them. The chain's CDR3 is CASSSIRETQYF. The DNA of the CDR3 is TGTGCCAGCAGCTCGATCAGAGAGACCCAGTACTTC.

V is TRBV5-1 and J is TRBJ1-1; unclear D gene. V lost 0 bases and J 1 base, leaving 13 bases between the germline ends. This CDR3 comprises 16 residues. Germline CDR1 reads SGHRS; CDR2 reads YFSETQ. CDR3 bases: TGCGCCAGCAGCTTGGTTCGGGGTTCCAAGAACACTGAAGCTTTCTTT. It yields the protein CASSLVRGSKNTEAFF. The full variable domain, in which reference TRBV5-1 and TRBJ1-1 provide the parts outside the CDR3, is KAGVTQTPRYLIKTRGQQVTLSCSPISGHRSVSWYQQTPGQGLQFLFEYFSETQRNKGNFPGRFSGRQFSNSRSEMNVSTLELGDSALYLCASSLVRGSKNTEAFFGQGTRLTVV.

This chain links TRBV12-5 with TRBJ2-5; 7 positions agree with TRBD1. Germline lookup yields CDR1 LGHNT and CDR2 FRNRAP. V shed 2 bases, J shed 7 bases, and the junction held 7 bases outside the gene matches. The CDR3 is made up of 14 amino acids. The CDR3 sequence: CASGLIDRVGTQYF. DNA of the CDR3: TGTGCTAGTGGTTTGATAGACAGGGTAGGGACCCAGTACTTC.

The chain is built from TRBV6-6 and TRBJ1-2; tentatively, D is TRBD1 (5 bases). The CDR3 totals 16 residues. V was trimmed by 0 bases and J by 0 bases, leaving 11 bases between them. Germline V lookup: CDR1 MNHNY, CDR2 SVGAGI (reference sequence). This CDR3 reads CASSYSPDISNYGYTF. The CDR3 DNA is TGTGCCAGCAGTTACTCACCGGACATTTCTAACTATGGCTACACCTTC.

The CDR3 spells CASSYPNRLANYGYTF. The CDR3 DNA reads as TGTGCCAGCAGTTACCCCAATCGGTTAGCTAACTATGGCTACACCTTC. V and J are TRBV6-2 or TRBV6-3 and TRBJ1-2; D is unclear. Trimming removed 2 bases at V and 0 bases at J, with 13 bases between. The CDR3 contains 16 residues. Germline V CDR1 and CDR2: MNHEY, SVGEGT.

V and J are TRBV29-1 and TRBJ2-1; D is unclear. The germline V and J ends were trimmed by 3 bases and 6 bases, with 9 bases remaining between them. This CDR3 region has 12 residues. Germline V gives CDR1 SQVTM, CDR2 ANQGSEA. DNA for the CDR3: TGCAGCGTTGAGATCCTACCCAATGAGCAGTTCTTC. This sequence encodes CSVEILPNEQFF.

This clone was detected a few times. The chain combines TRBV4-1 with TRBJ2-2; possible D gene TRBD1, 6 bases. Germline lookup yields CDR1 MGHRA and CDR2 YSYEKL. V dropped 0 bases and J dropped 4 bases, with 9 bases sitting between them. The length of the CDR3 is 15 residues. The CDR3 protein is CASSQDQGFTGELFF. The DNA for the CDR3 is TGCGCCAGCAGCCAAGATCAGGGGTTCACCGGGGAGCTGTTTTTT.

The CDR3 here is CASSLMGGGQPQHF. CDR3 sequence (DNA): TGTGCCAGCAGTTTGATGGGGGGAGGACAGCCCCAGCATTTT. The genes are TRBV27 and TRBJ1-5; D is possibly TRBD1 (5 bases). Looked up from germline, CDR1 is MNHEY and CDR2 is SMNVEV (reference sequence). The V and J ends lost 3 bases and 7 bases respectively, with 13 bases between them. This CDR3 region has 14 residues.

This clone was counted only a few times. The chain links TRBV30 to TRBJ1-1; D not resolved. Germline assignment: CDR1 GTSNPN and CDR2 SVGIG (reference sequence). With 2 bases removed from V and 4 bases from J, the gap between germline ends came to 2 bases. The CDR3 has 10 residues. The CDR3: CAWSRTEAFF. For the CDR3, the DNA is TGTGCCTGGAGTCGCACTGAAGCTTTCTTT.